Listed below are T cell receptor beta chains from one sample, sequenced in a study of cytomegalovirus exposure and HLA in healthy donors. The table came from immunoSEQ multiplex PCR; TCRdb's copy has only in-frame clones and leaves some out. This sample has roughly 57,000 clones, with around four fifths found just once. Sequencing was performed on PBMCs. Receptors were obtained from a man between 50 and 59 years old in good health and CMV-seronegative. CDR3s include the opening cysteine and the closing phenylalanine or tryptophan. The D gene is left open where the match is weak. Some rows mark clone size as missing; the rest say once, few, many or name a class of expanded clone.

size	J	V	D	DNA	CDR3
NA	TRBJ2-1	TRBV7-9	TRBD2	TGTGCCAGCAGCTTAGGACTAGCGAGTAATGAGCAGTTCTTC	CASSLGLASNEQFF
NA	TRBJ1-4	TRBV2	NA	TGTGCCAGTGGGCGGGTCGTGGACGAAAAACTGTTTTTT	CASGRVVDEKLFF
NA	TRBJ1-5	TRBV10-3	NA	TGTGCCATCAGTGACCCTACAGTTAGCAATCAGCCCCAGCATTTT	CAISDPTVSNQPQHF
NA	TRBJ1-5	TRBV7-2	TRBD1	TGTGCCAGCACCCTAAGGGGGACAGTAGGTCAGCCCCAGCATTTT	CASTLRGTVGQPQHF
NA	TRBJ2-2	TRBV7-9	TRBD1	TGTGCCAGCAGCCCACAGGGGGCCGGGGAGCTGTTTTTT	CASSPQGAGELFF
NA	TRBJ2-7	TRBV11-2	NA	TGTGCCAGCAGCTTCTCCAGATCCTACGAGCAGTACTTC	CASSFSRSYEQYF
NA	TRBJ2-3	TRBV28	NA	TGTGCCAGCAGTATAATAGCCAACACAGATACGCAGTATTTT	CASSIIANTDTQYF
few	TRBJ1-1	TRBV15	NA	TGTGCCACCAGCAGAGATGGATCGGGGTACTCTGAAGCTTTCTTT	CATSRDGSGYSEAFF
NA	TRBJ2-2	TRBV4-1	NA	TGCGCCAGCAGCCAAGATGGGGGGGGCGCTAACACCGGGGAGCTGTTTTTT	CASSQDGGGANTGELFF
NA	TRBJ1-1	TRBV6-5	TRBD1	TGTGCCAGCAGTTACTCGACAGGGCTGCTGAACACTGAAGCTTTCTTT	CASSYSTGLLNTEAFF
NA	TRBJ2-7	TRBV15	TRBD1	TGTGCCACCAGCACCCCCAGGGGGTCCTCCTACGAGCAGTACTTC	CATSTPRGSSYEQYF
NA	TRBJ2-5	TRBV25-1	TRBD1	TGTGCCAGCAATACAGGGGGAGAGACCCAGTACTTC	CASNTGGETQYF
NA	TRBJ2-7	TRBV9	TRBD1	TGTGCCAGCAGCCATACCGGGACAGGGCTCTACGAGCAGTACTTC	CASSHTGTGLYEQYF
NA	TRBJ2-2	TRBV4-1	TRBD1	TGCGCCAGCAGCCAGACAGGGGCAAACACCGGGGAGCTGTTTTTT	CASSQTGANTGELFF
NA	TRBJ2-5	TRBV7-9	TRBD2	TGTGCCAGCAGCTTAGTGGGGGGGAACCAAGAGACCCAGTACTTC	CASSLVGGNQETQYF
NA	TRBJ2-1	TRBV5-1	NA	TGCGCCAGCAGCTTGGCTGTAGGCGGGGTCTACAATGAGCAGTTCTTC	CASSLAVGGVYNEQFF
NA	TRBJ1-4	TRBV5-1	NA	TGCGCCAGCAGCTTCTCAGGCCCAACTAATGAAAAACTGTTTTTT	CASSFSGPTNEKLFF
NA	TRBJ1-5	TRBV28	NA	TGTGCCAGCAGTTTATTCGTCCCCCGGGGTAAGCCCCAGCATTTT	CASSLFVPRGKPQHF
NA	TRBJ1-1	TRBV5-1	NA	TGCGCCAGCAGCTTGGAGCGGGCCACGAACACTGAAGCTTTCTTT	CASSLERATNTEAFF
NA	TRBJ2-1	TRBV27	TRBD1	TGTGCCAGCAGGCCAACCCGTGGACAGGGGTTTGAGCAGTTCTTC	CASRPTRGQGFEQFF
NA	TRBJ2-7	TRBV14	TRBD1	TGTGCCAGCAGCCAAGAGACAGGGGTGCACGAGCAGTACTTC	CASSQETGVHEQYF
once	TRBJ2-3	TRBV9	NA	TGTGCCAGCAGCGTCGAGGGGGGCACAGATACGCAGTATTTT	CASSVEGGTDTQYF
NA	TRBJ1-1	TRBV29-1	TRBD1	TGCAGCGTCGGGACAGGGAAAGTAGCCACTGAAGCTTTCTTT	CSVGTGKVATEAFF
NA	TRBJ2-3	TRBV19	NA	TGTGCCAGTAGTATAGCGGGGAACACAGATACGCAGTATTTT	CASSIAGNTDTQYF
NA	TRBJ2-1	TRBV13	NA	TGTGCCAGCAGCCCAAAAACAGGGGTAGGGAGGAATGAGCAGTTCTTC	CASSPKTGVGRNEQFF
NA	TRBJ2-7	TRBV6-5	NA	TGTGCCAGCAGAATATTCGGGGACTCCTACGAGCAGTACTTC	CASRIFGDSYEQYF
NA	TRBJ2-5	TRBV5-4	TRBD1	TGTGCCAGCAGCTTGGTAAGACAGACAGGGGGTATGGAGACCCAGTACTTC	CASSLVRQTGGMETQYF
NA	TRBJ2-1	TRBV7-2	TRBD2	TGTGCCAGCAGCTTCTCTCGGGGGAAGGGGAGGGGCTACTACAATGAGCAGTTCTTC	CASSFSRGKGRGYYNEQFF
NA	TRBJ1-2	TRBV5-6	NA	TGTGCCAGCAGCTTGTCTCAGGGAGGAGGCTACACCTTC	CASSLSQGGGYTF
NA	TRBJ1-6	TRBV11-3	NA	TGTGCCAGCAGCTTATCCGGAGACTATAATTCACCCCTCCACTTT	CASSLSGDYNSPLHF
NA	TRBJ2-7	TRBV6-7	TRBD1	TGTGCCAGCAGTTACCGCGACAGGGTAGTGTACGAGCAGTACTTC	CASSYRDRVVYEQYF
NA	TRBJ1-2	TRBV13	NA	TGTGCCAGCAGCTTAGCCGGTCCTGGCTACACCTTC	CASSLAGPGYTF
NA	TRBJ2-1	TRBV5-4	NA	TGTGCCAGCAGCAGGGGGGGGGTCGCGTTTTCGAATGAGCAGTTCTTC	CASSRGGVAFSNEQFF
NA	TRBJ1-4	TRBV7-2	NA	TGTGCCAGCAGCTACGGGGGTCCCTCGGAAAAACTGTTTTTT	CASSYGGPSEKLFF
NA	TRBJ2-7	TRBV11-1	TRBD2	TGTGCCAGCAGCTTGGGTAGCGGGACGAGCTCCTACGAGCAGTACTTC	CASSLGSGTSSYEQYF
NA	TRBJ1-5	TRBV6-1	NA	TGTGCCAGCAACCCAGGGAGGTCAAGCAATCAGCCCCAGCATTTT	CASNPGRSSNQPQHF
NA	TRBJ1-5	TRBV9	NA	TGTGCCAGCTCCCGTGGGGCAGGGGACGGAAATCAGCCCCAGCATTTT	CASSRGAGDGNQPQHF
NA	TRBJ1-5	TRBV6-5	TRBD1	TGTGCCAGCAGTTGGGGACAGGGGGGGAATCAGCCCCAGCATTTT	CASSWGQGGNQPQHF
NA	TRBJ1-1	TRBV5-1	TRBD1	TGCGCCAGCAGCTGGGACAGGGTAGGGGTGAACACTGAAGCTTTCTTT	CASSWDRVGVNTEAFF
NA	TRBJ2-7	TRBV5-4	TRBD1	TGTGCCAGCAGCCCTGGACAGGGTTTGGACGAGCAGTACTTC	CASSPGQGLDEQYF
NA	TRBJ2-7	TRBV7-2	TRBD2	TGTGCCAGCAGCTTGAGGACTAGCGGGGGGCCTAGCTCCTACGAGCAGTACTTC	CASSLRTSGGPSSYEQYF